The 3 T cell receptor beta chains below all came from one sample that was sequenced in a study of patients and donors after allogeneic stem cell transplantation. MiXCR, run by TCRdb on the RT-PCR reads, gives a single entry per CDR3 protein. The repertoire consists of more than 850,000 distinct CDR3 sequences, with about 20% occurring once and the leading ten covering around 6%. Input material: blood, either unsorted or a sorted T cell fraction (not recorded which). The receptors were gathered from a human donor who was either an allogeneic HSCT recipient or a stem cell or donor lymphocyte infusion donor (not recorded which). It is not recorded whose cells these are; they may come from a transplant donor.

This clonotype was counted between two and nine times. V usage is TRBV30 and J usage is TRBJ1-2; 8 bases fit TRBD1. This CDR3 contains 13 residues. The germline V gene has CDR1 GTSNPN and CDR2 SVGIG (reference sequence). V shed 2 bases, J shed 6 bases, and the junction held 5 bases outside the gene matches. The DNA for the CDR3 is TGTGCCTGGAGTAGGACAGGGTGGGATGGCTACACCTTC. Its translation is CAWSRTGWDGYTF.

The chain recombines TRBV12-3 or TRBV12-4 with TRBJ2-1; D remains unclear. Trimming took off 5 bases at V and 7 bases at J, with 15 bases between the two ends. The CDR3 spans 14 residues. The CDR3 loop reads CASSPFQELNEQFF. DNA for the CDR3: TGTGCCAGCAGTCCATTTCAGGAGTTGAATGAGCAGTTCTTC.

The chain recombines TRBV6-1 with TRBJ2-7; D remains unclear. Trimming left V 7 bases short and J 3 bases short, with 7 bases between. Germline CDR1 and CDR2: MNHNS and SASEGT. The CDR3 spans 11 residues. The CDR3 DNA reads TGTGCCAGCATGGATAACTACGAGCAGTACTTC. This gives the protein CASMDNYEQYF.